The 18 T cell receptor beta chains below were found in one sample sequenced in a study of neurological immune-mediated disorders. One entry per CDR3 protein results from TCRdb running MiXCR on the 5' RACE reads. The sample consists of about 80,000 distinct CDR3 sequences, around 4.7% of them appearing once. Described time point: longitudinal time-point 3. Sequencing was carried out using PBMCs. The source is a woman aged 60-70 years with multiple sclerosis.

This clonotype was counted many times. This CDR3 is CASSGDTSYEQYF. In nucleotides, the CDR3 is TGTGCCAGCAGTGGCGACACGTCCTACGAGCAGTACTTC. The genes are TRBV12-3 or TRBV12-4 and TRBJ2-7; D is uncertain. V shed 5 bases and J shed 1 base, with 9 bases lying between them. The CDR3 is made up of 13 amino acids.

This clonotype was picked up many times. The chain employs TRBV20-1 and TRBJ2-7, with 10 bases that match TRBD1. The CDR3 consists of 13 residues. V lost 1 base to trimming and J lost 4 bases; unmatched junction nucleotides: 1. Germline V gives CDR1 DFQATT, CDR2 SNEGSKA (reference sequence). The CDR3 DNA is TGCAGTGCTAGAGGGGACAGGGGATACGAGCAGTACTTC. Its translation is CSARGDRGYEQYF.

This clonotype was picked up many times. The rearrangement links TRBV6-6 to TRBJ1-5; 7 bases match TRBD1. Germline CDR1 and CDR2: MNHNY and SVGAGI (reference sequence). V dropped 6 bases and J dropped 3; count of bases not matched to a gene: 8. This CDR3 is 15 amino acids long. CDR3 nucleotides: TGTGCCAGCAGAAGCTCCGGGACAGACAATCAGCCCCAGCATTTT. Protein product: CASRSSGTDNQPQHF.

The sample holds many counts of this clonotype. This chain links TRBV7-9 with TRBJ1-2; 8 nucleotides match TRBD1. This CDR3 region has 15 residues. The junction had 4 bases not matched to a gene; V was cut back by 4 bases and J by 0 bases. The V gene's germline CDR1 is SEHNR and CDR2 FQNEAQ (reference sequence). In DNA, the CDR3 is TGTGCCAGCAGCTCTCCGGACAGGGCTAACTATGGCTACACCTTC. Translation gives CASSSPDRANYGYTF. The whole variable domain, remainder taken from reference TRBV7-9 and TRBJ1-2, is DTGVSQNPRHKITKRGQNVTFRCDPISEHNRLYWYRQTLGQGPEFLTYFQNEAQLEKSRLLSDRFSAERPKGSFSTLEIQRTEQGDSAMYLCASSSPDRANYGYTFGSGTRLTVV.

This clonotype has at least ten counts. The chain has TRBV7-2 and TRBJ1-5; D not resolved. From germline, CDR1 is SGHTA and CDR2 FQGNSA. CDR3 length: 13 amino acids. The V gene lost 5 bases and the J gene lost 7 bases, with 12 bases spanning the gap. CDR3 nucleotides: TGTGCCAGCAGCCCATCGACTAGACAGCCCCAGCATTTT. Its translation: CASSPSTRQPQHF.

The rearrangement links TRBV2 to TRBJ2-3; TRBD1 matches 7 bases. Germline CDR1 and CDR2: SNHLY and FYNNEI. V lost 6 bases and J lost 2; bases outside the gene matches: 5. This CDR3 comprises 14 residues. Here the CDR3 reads CASSRDRYTDTQYF. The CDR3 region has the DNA TGTGCCAGCAGCCGGGACAGATACACAGATACGCAGTATTTT.

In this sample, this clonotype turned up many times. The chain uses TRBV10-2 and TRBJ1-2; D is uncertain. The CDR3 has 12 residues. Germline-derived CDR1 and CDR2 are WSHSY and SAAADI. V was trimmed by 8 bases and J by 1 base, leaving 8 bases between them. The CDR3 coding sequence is TGCGCCAGCCTCCAGGATAACTATGGCTACACCTTC. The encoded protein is CASLQDNYGYTF.

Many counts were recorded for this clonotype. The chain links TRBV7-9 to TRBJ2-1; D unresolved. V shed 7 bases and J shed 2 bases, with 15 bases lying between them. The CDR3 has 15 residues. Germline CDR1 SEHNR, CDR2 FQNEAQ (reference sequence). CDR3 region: CASNRVAEAYNEQFF. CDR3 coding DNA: TGTGCCAGCAACCGGGTGGCCGAAGCCTACAATGAGCAGTTCTTC.

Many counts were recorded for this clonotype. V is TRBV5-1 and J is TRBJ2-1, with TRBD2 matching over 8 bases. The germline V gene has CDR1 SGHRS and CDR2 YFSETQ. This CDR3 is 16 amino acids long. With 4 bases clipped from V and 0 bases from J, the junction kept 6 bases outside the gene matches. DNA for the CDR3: TGCGCCAGCAGCCCGGGGGGGGCGAGCTCCTACAATGAGCAGTTCTTC. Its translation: CASSPGGASSYNEQFF.

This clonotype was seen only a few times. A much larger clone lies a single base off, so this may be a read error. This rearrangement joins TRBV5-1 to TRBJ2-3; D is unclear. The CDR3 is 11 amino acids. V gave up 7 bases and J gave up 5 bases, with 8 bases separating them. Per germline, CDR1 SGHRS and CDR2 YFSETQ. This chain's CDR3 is CASLVEDTQYF. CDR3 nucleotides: TGCGCCAGCTTGGTGGAAGATACGCAGTATTTT.

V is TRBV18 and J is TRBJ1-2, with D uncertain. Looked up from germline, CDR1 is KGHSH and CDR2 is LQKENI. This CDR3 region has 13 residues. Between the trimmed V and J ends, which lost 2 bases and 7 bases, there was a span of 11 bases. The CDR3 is CASSPSQAGGYTF. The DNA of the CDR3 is TGTGCCAGCTCACCAAGCCAGGCTGGTGGCTACACCTTC. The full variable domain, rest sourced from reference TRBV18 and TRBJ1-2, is NAGVMQNPRHLVRRRGQEARLRCSPMKGHSHVYWYRQLPEEGLKFMVYLQKENIIDESGMPKERFSAEFPKEGPSILRIQQVVRGDSAAYFCASSPSQAGGYTFGSGTRLTVV.

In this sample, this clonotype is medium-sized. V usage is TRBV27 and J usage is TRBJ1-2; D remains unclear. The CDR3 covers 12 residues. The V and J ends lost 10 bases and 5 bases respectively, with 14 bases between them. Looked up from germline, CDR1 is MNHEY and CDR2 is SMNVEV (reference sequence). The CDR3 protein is CATRGPPYGYTF. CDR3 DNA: TGTGCCACCAGAGGTCCACCGTATGGCTACACCTTC.

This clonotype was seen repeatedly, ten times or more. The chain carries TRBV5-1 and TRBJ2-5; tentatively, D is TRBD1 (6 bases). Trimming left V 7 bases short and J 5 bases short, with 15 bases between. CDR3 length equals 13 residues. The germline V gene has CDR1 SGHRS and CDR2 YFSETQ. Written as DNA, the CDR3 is TGCGCCAGCGTATTACAGGGATCGGAGACCCAGTACTTC. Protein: CASVLQGSETQYF.

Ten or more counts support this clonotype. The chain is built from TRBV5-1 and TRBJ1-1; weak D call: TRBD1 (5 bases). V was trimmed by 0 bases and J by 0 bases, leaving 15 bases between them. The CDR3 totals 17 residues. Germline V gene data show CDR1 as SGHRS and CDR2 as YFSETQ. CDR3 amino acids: CASSLGGRVALNTEAFF. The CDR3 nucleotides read TGCGCCAGCAGCTTGGGGGGCAGGGTCGCCCTGAACACTGAAGCTTTCTTT.

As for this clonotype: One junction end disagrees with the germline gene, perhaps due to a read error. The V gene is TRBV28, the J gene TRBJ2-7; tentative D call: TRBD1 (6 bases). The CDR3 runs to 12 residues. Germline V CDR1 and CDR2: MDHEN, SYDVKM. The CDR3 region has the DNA TGTGCCAGCAGTCGGGACATCTACGAGAAGTACTTC. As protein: CASSRDIYEKYF.

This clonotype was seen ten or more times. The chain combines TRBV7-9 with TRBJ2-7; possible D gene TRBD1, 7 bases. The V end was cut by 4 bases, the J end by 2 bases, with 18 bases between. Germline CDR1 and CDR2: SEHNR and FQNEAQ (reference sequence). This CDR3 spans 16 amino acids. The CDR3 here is CASSSMKQGGTYEQYF. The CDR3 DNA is TGTGCCAGCAGCTCAATGAAGCAGGGGGGAACCTACGAGCAGTACTTC. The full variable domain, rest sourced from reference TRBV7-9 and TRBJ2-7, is DTGVSQNPRHKITKRGQNVTFRCDPISEHNRLYWYRQTLGQGPEFLTYFQNEAQLEKSRLLSDRFSAERPKGSFSTLEIQRTEQGDSAMYLCASSSMKQGGTYEQYFGPGTRLTVT.

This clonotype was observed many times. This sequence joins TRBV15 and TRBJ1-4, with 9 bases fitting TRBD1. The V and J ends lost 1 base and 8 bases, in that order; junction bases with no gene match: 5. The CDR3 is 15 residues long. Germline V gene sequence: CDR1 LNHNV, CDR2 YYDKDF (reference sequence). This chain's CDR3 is CATSRGGQGEEKLFF. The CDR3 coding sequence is TGTGCCACCAGCAGAGGGGGACAGGGAGAAGAAAAACTGTTTTTT.

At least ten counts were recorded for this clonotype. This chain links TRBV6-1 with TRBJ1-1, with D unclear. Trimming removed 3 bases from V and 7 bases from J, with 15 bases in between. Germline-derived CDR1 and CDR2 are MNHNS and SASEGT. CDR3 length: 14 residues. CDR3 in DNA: TGTGCCAGCAGTGATCGGGGTAAAACCAATGAAGCTTTCTTT. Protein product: CASSDRGKTNEAFF.